This TCR beta chain was recovered during a study of blood T cells in healthy people across ages. General study findings and limits: TCR beta diversity correlated strongly with naive T cell percentage.

As to this clonotype: Antigen unknown.

Alongside a J-beta primer mix, a sample-barcoded 5' primer served in a second PCR lasting roughly 6 to 11 cycles. TCRdb redid the calling of the 5' RACE reads with MiXCR, one entry per CDR3 protein. The sample has about 1.8 million distinct CDR3 sequences, about 50% seen once; the top ten hold less than 2.5%. Germline CDR1 DFQATT, CDR2 SNEGSKA (reference sequence). The CDR3 has 11 residues. V was shortened by 4 bases and J by 5 bases, with 6 bases between the two germline ends. The source material was blood. This sequence was found in a woman between 35 and 50 years old in good health. The chain has TRBV20-1 and TRBJ2-1, with TRBD2 as a possible D gene (5 bases). CDR3 nucleotide sequence: TGCAGTGCTAACGGGGACAATGAGCAGTTCTTC. This encodes CSANGDNEQFF.